This paragraph reports one T cell receptor (beta chain). Per the study methods: Estimates of nucleated cell counts were drawn from the amplification of reference gene primers. Data came from immunoSEQ multiplex PCR; TCRdb stores just in-frame clones and leaves some out. Clone size and V and J calls were adopted from that table, with D and trimming inferred from the DNA. Of over 150,000 clones detected, 85% to 90% appear once; the ten largest clones hold about 2.5%. This specimen comes from a study of blood T cell repertoires in COVID-19. As for the study in general: There were acute and convalescent COVID-19 samples, and they came from the United States, Italy and Spain. Nucleic acid was either cDNA or gDNA, and it came from T cells, B-cell-depleted T cells, or PBMCs.

J gave up 7 bases and V 5 bases, and 6 bases lay outside the gene matches. This CDR3 has 13 residues. The TCR comes from a man between 35 and 55 years old with active or convalescent COVID-19. V is TRBV12-3 or TRBV12-4 and J is TRBJ2-7, with 9 bases that match TRBD1. The sequenced sample was peripheral blood. In DNA form, the CDR3 reads TGTGCCAGCAGTGGGACAGGGAAGTCGGAGCAGTACTTC. Protein sequence: CASSGTGKSEQYF.